What follows describes a single T cell receptor (beta chain). Its antigen is currently unknown. Method: immunoSEQ multiplex PCR; TCRdb's copy keeps in-frame clones and lacks some. Of roughly 39,000 clones in the sample, 79% are singletons; the top ten hold under 45%. The data were taken from a study of T cells in localized non-small cell lung cancer. Overall study results and limits: Exceeding tumor, uninvolved adjacent lung had the highest T cell clonality.

V gave up 3 bases and J gave up 7 bases; unmatched junction bases: 17. CDR1 is MDHEN, CDR2 SYDVKM, per germline. This CDR3 comprises 17 residues. The specimen comprised PBMCs, sampled before any cancer treatment. This clonotype was obtained from a woman aged 40 to 75 with stage II squamous cell lung carcinoma. The chain is built from TRBV28 and TRBJ2-7, with 8 nucleotides matching TRBD2. The CDR3: CASSFVREGHLVGEQYF. In DNA, the CDR3 is TGTGCCAGCAGTTTTGTACGGGAGGGCCATCTAGTGGGGGAGCAGTACTTC.